This T cell receptor beta chain was identified during a study of T cells in Graves' hyperthyroidism and ophthalmopathy. This clonotype was recorded many times. Fresh peripheral blood, 10 ml, yielded the PBMCs. Deletions cut 6 bases from V and 3 bases from J, with 11 bases between. CDR3 size: 13 residues. Germline V gene lookup returns CDR1 SGHVS and CDR2 FQNEAQ. Using RNA transcripts as the source, TCR beta CDR3 regions were amplified. HTBI primers drove first-round RT-PCR of the TCR CDR3. A single record per CDR3 protein comes from TCRdb applying MiXCR to the multiplex PCR reads. The table lists about 740,000 distinct CDR3 sequences, approximately 15% of them singletons, with roughly 10% in the top ten.

Sequenced sample: blood. V is TRBV7-8 and J is TRBJ1-1; D remains ambiguous. This receptor was taken from a young woman with Graves' hyperthyroidism. CDR3 DNA: TGTGCCAGCAGGCCCGGGGAGTACACTGAAGCTTTCTTT. Amino acid sequence: CASRPGEYTEAFF.